Below, 20 T cell receptor beta chains from the same sample are listed, as sequenced in a study of tumor and adjacent non-tumor tissue in lung cancer. The template was RNA from unsorted bulk tissue. Distant lung tissue was collected more than 3 cm away from the tumor edge. TCRbeta libraries were built with three rounds of nested PCR, modified from ARM-PCR. MiXCR was run by TCRdb on the multiplex PCR reads, yielding one entry per CDR3 protein. Altogether roughly 49,000 distinct CDR3 sequences are present, 74% being singletons, with the ten largest covering roughly a quarter. Sequencing input: distant non-tumor lung tissue. The receptors derive from a woman aged 55-69 years with non-small cell lung cancer.

Comment on this clonotype: A read error may account for a junction end that differs from germline. V gene TRBV11-3 combines with J gene TRBJ2-2; 10 nucleotides align to TRBD1. CDR1 is SGHNT, CDR2 YENEEA, per germline. The CDR3 length is 15 residues. CDR3 region: CASCPGTGVTGELFF. The CDR3 bases are TGTGCCAGCTGCCCCGGGACAGGGGTCACTGGGGAGTTGTTTTTT. The full variable domain, with the rest looked up from reference TRBV11-3 and TRBJ2-2, is EAGVVQSPRYKIIEKKQPVAFWCNPISGHNTLYWYLQNLGQGPELLIRYENEEAVDDSQLPKDRFSAERLKGVDSTLKIQPAELGDSAVYLCASCPGTGVTGELFFGEGSRLTVL.

This clonotype was picked up a small number of times. One junction end does not reproduce the germline sequence, and a read error may be involved. This chain joins TRBV4-2 and TRBJ1-4; D is possibly TRBD1 (6 bases). This CDR3 has 14 residues. Germline values: CDR1 LGHNA, CDR2 YNFKEQ. The CDR3: CVSSQERGGEKLLF. The CDR3 region has the DNA TGTGTCAGCAGCCAAGAAAGGGGGGGTGAAAAACTGCTTTTT.

Note on this clonotype: At one of its ends the junction is not consistent with the germline gene, which may arise from a read error. The V call is TRBV11-3, the J call TRBJ2-5, with 7 bases that match TRBD2. The germline CDR1 and CDR2 sequences are SGHNT and YENEEA. The CDR3 runs 16 residues. The CDR3, as DNA: TGTGCCCGCAGCTTAAGGCCGGGCCCAGGGAGGGAAACCCAGTACTTC. This encodes CARSLRPGPGRETQYF.

Worth noting for this clonotype: The junction departs from the called germline gene at one end, perhaps through a read error. The V gene is TRBV12-3 or TRBV12-4, the J gene TRBJ2-5; D unresolved. The CDR3 spans 13 residues. In DNA form, the CDR3 reads TGTACCAGCAGTCTAGGGCTGAAAGAGATCCAGTACTTC. Residues: CTSSLGLKEIQYF.

Worth noting for this clonotype: Sequence at one end of the junction differs from germline and may be a read error. The chain links TRBV11-3 to TRBJ2-1; D may be TRBD2 (5 bases). Germline loops: CDR1 SGHNT, CDR2 YENEEA. This CDR3 has 13 amino acids. The CDR3 loop is CASSDLGVADQLF. The CDR3 DNA sequence: TGTGCCAGCAGCGACCTCGGGGTTGCGGATCAGTTATTC.

This clonotype was picked up a small number of times. Just one base apart from a much larger clone, this may be a read error. The gene calls are TRBV28 and TRBJ2-7; D tentatively reads TRBD1 or TRBD2 (5 bases each). The CDR3 runs to 14 residues. The germline V gene encodes CDR1 MDHEN and CDR2 SYDVKM. The CDR3 region has the DNA TGTACCAGCAGTTCGGGGCAGCTGTCCTACGAGCAGTACTTC. Amino acids: CTSSSGQLSYEQYF.

The chain is built from TRBV11-3 and TRBJ2-7; D perhaps matches TRBD2 (5 bases). This CDR3 comprises 13 residues. V lost 8 bases to trimming and J lost 2 bases, with 13 bases between them. Germline V CDR1 and CDR2: SGHNT, YENEEA. CDR3 in amino acids: CASLDTGTYEQYF. The CDR3 DNA reads TGTGCCAGCTTAGATACGGGAACCTACGAGCAGTACTTC.

This clonotype was observed once. Sequence at one end of the junction differs from germline and may be a read error. The chain couples TRBV11-2 to TRBJ2-7; D not certain. This CDR3 has 14 residues. In germline, CDR1 is SGHAT, CDR2 FQNNGV. The CDR3 DNA reads TGCGCCAGCAGCTTAGACGGCATTCCCTACGAGCAGTACTTC. Translating gives CASSLDGIPYEQYF.

A note on this clonotype: Relative to the germline gene, one junction end is altered; a read error may explain this. This chain joins TRBV12-3 or TRBV12-4 and TRBJ1-5, with D possibly matching TRBD1 (5 bases). The CDR3 spans 14 residues. Written as DNA, the CDR3 is TGTGTCAGCAGTTTAGAGGGGTTTAATCAGCCCCGGCATTTT. Amino acid sequence: CVSSLEGFNQPRHF.

Regarding this clonotype: At one boundary the junction diverges from the germline segment, which might be a read error. The rearrangement uses TRBV28 and TRBJ2-7; a possible D gene is TRBD1 (6 bases). CDR1 is MDHEN, CDR2 SYDVKM, per germline. The CDR3 loop spans 14 amino acids. CDR3 sequence (DNA): TGTGTCAGCTGTTATGGACAGTTGGCCTACGAGCACTACTTC. It yields the protein CVSCYGQLAYEHYF.

On this clonotype: This clone may be a read error of a much larger clone one base away. The V gene is TRBV6-2 or TRBV6-3, the J gene TRBJ2-7; D unresolved. Per germline, CDR1 MNHEY and CDR2 SVGEGT. The CDR3 is 16 residues long. CDR3 sequence reads: CANSSMVRVTAYEQHF. CDR3 bases: TGTGCCAACAGTTCGATGGTCAGAGTTACAGCCTACGAGCAGCACTTC.

With regard to this clonotype: Relative to the germline gene, one junction end is altered; a read error may explain this. V and J are TRBV5-1 and TRBJ2-2; D gene ambiguous. The germline V gene encodes CDR1 SGHRS and CDR2 YFSETQ. CDR3 size: 16 residues. This chain's CDR3 is CASSPKTCLRTGQLFF. CDR3 DNA: TGCGCCAGCAGCCCCAAGACTTGCCTAAGAACCGGGCAGCTGTTTTTT.

About this clonotype: A single base separates this from a much larger clone, so it may be a read error. This chain connects TRBV5-4 to TRBJ2-5; the D is unclear. This CDR3 spans 14 amino acids. Per germline, CDR1 SGHNT and CDR2 YYREEE (reference sequence). For the CDR3, the DNA is TGTGCCAGCACCAAACCGGGCCGAAAAGAGGCCCAGTACTTC. Its protein is CASTKPGRKEAQYF.

This clonotype was found many times. The chain joins TRBV28 to TRBJ1-2; 8 bases agree with TRBD1. Germline V gene data show CDR1 as MDHEN and CDR2 as SYDVKM. The V and J ends lost 5 bases and 4 bases, in that order; junction bases with no gene match: 9. The CDR3 totals 15 residues. DNA of the CDR3: TGTGCCAGCAGTATCACAGGGGGGGGTCTCTATGGCTACACCTTC. This codes for CASSITGGGLYGYTF.

The chain couples TRBV11-1 to TRBJ2-5; 8 bases align to TRBD1. The V and J ends lost 2 bases and 3 bases, in that order; junction bases with no gene match: 14. The germline CDR1 and CDR2 sequences are SGHAT and FQDESV (reference sequence). This CDR3 has 18 residues. In nucleotides, the CDR3 is TGTGCCAGCAGCTTACCGATGGGAGTACAGGGGGTTGAAGAGACCCAGTACTTC. Amino acids: CASSLPMGVQGVEETQYF.

With regard to this clonotype: The junction shows a germline mismatch at one end, possibly a read error. V and J are TRBV6-6 and TRBJ2-7; maybe TRBD2 (6 bases). Germline CDR1 reads MNHNY; CDR2 reads SVGAGI (reference sequence). This CDR3 region has 13 residues. The CDR3 sequence: CARSSGSSYEQYF. The DNA of the CDR3 is TGTGCCAGGAGTTCCGGGAGTAGCTACGAGCAGTACTTT.

In its sample, this clonotype was seen many times. This chain links TRBV28 with TRBJ2-7, with 13 bases aligning to TRBD2. With 4 bases clipped from V and 0 bases from J, the junction kept 9 bases outside the gene matches. Germline V gene sequence: CDR1 MDHEN, CDR2 SYDVKM. The CDR3 covers 18 residues. The CDR3 bases are TGTGCCAGCAGTTCGGGACTAGCGGGAACTAATCCCTCCTACGAGCAGTACTTC. Translating it yields CASSSGLAGTNPSYEQYF.

On this clonotype: An end of the junction differs from the germline gene, which may be a read error. This chain joins TRBV29-1 and TRBJ2-1; TRBD1 might be the D (6 bases). Germline V gene sequence: CDR1 SQVTM, CDR2 ANQGSEA. CDR3 length: 12 amino acids. For the CDR3, the DNA is TGCGGCGTTGACCACAGGGCGGCTGAGCAGTTCTTC. Residues: CGVDHRAAEQFF.

Points on this clonotype: One end of the junction does not line up with germline, which may come from a read error. The gene calls are TRBV6-2 or TRBV6-3 and TRBJ2-3, with TRBD1 matching over 7 bases. The CDR3 is 16 amino acids. Per germline, CDR1 MNHEY and CDR2 SVGEGT. CDR3 coding DNA: TGTGTCAGCAGCCAAACTGGACAGGCTGGCACAGATACACAGTATTTT. It yields the protein CVSSQTGQAGTDTQYF.

As concerns this clonotype: One junction end disagrees with the germline gene, perhaps due to a read error. CDR3 in amino acids: CASTLSGQPQHF. Here the CDR3 DNA reads TGTGCCAGCACTTTATCGGGGCAGCCCCAGCATTTT. V is TRBV12-3 or TRBV12-4 and J is TRBJ1-5; D gene uncertain. CDR3 length equals 12 residues.